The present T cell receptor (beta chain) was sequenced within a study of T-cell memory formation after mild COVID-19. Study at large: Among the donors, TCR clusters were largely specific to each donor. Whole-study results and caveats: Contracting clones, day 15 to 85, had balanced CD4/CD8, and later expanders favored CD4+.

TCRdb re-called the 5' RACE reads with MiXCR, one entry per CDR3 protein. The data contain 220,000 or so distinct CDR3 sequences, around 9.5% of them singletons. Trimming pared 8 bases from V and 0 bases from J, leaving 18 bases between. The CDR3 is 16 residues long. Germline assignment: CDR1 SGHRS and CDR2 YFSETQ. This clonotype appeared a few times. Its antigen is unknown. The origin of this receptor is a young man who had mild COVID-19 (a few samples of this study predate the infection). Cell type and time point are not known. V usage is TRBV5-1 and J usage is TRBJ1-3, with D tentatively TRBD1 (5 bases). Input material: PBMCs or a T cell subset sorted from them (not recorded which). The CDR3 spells CARGDSSPFSGNTIYF. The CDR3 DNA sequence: TGCGCCAGAGGAGACAGCTCGCCCTTCTCTGGAAACACCATATATTTT.